This is a list of T cell receptor beta chains from one sample in a study of blood T cell repertoires in COVID-19. TCRdb's copy holds only in-frame clones and misses some; the assay was immunoSEQ multiplex PCR. In the table there are over 95,000 clones, approximately 81% of which are singletons. The sequencing sample was made of peripheral blood. The source of these receptors is a human donor in a cohort sampled during active COVID-19. Both conserved end residues are trimmed from each CDR3. The order of the fields is J gene, V gene, CDR3 protein.

J gene: TRBJ1-2
V gene: TRBV28
CDR3 protein: ASRKTGGVYGYT

J gene: TRBJ1-1
V gene: TRBV6-6
CDR3 protein: ASILVQGLTEAF

J gene: TRBJ2-3
V gene: TRBV19
CDR3 protein: ASTQNRGLTDTQY

J gene: TRBJ1-4
V gene: TRBV28
CDR3 protein: ASSLFTTGTGEKLF

J gene: TRBJ2-7
V gene: TRBV19
CDR3 protein: ASNERGPYYEQY

J gene: TRBJ1-1
V gene: TRBV19
CDR3 protein: ASSTRPRRNTEAF

J gene: TRBJ1-2
V gene: TRBV19
CDR3 protein: ASSTRTGYGYT

J gene: TRBJ2-1
V gene: TRBV6-2/TRBV6-3
CDR3 protein: ASSNSGGVYEQF

J gene: TRBJ2-1
V gene: TRBV6-2/TRBV6-3
CDR3 protein: ASSYRRGGYNEQF

J gene: TRBJ1-6
V gene: TRBV5-1
CDR3 protein: ASSLDGTGGFNSPLH

J gene: TRBJ2-1
V gene: TRBV11-1
CDR3 protein: ASSLRLAVYNEQF

J gene: TRBJ1-6
V gene: TRBV3-1/TRBV3-2
CDR3 protein: ASTLKGGDSPLH

J gene: TRBJ2-7
V gene: TRBV29-1
CDR3 protein: SVVGTGREQY

J gene: TRBJ2-1
V gene: TRBV28
CDR3 protein: ASSFRAGGRDEQF

J gene: TRBJ2-3
V gene: TRBV4-2
CDR3 protein: ASSQRTGEGTDTQY

J gene: TRBJ2-2
V gene: TRBV7-6
CDR3 protein: ASSLVLGRGQNTGELF

J gene: TRBJ2-7
V gene: TRBV14
CDR3 protein: ASGQSGGREQY

J gene: TRBJ1-4
V gene: TRBV18
CDR3 protein: ASSSLDWRDGNEKLF

J gene: TRBJ1-2
V gene: TRBV6-2/TRBV6-3
CDR3 protein: ASSTDSYGYT

J gene: TRBJ2-1
V gene: TRBV5-4
CDR3 protein: ASSLDRGAYNEQF

J gene: TRBJ2-1
V gene: TRBV18
CDR3 protein: ASSLDRVGEQF

J gene: TRBJ2-1
V gene: TRBV5-4
CDR3 protein: ASSSGGAPSYNEQF

J gene: TRBJ1-1
V gene: TRBV18
CDR3 protein: ASSLRTGRNTEAF

J gene: TRBJ1-1
V gene: TRBV28
CDR3 protein: ASSYGGNTEAF

J gene: TRBJ1-2
V gene: TRBV7-9
CDR3 protein: ASSWGQLANYGYT

J gene: TRBJ2-2
V gene: TRBV27
CDR3 protein: ASSPLQGANTGELF

J gene: TRBJ1-2
V gene: TRBV28
CDR3 protein: ASSLWGGQGGYGYT

J gene: TRBJ2-3
V gene: TRBV9
CDR3 protein: ASTLSGQTTDTQY

J gene: TRBJ1-2
V gene: TRBV4-1
CDR3 protein: ASSHGGRDRNFYGYT

J gene: TRBJ2-3
V gene: TRBV6-6
CDR3 protein: ASLAGGIADTQY

J gene: TRBJ2-6
V gene: TRBV4-2
CDR3 protein: ASSQDGTGNSGANVLT

J gene: TRBJ1-1
V gene: TRBV19
CDR3 protein: ASSTLMNTEAF

J gene: TRBJ2-7
V gene: TRBV6-5
CDR3 protein: ASSRDRQAYEQY

J gene: TRBJ2-7
V gene: TRBV5-1
CDR3 protein: ASSPTTGATYEQY

J gene: TRBJ2-3
V gene: TRBV9
CDR3 protein: ASSGVTDTQY

J gene: TRBJ2-7
V gene: TRBV6-5
CDR3 protein: ASSTRQGTYEQY

J gene: TRBJ2-1
V gene: TRBV28
CDR3 protein: ASSLPGVRYNEQF

J gene: TRBJ2-2
V gene: TRBV5-4
CDR3 protein: ASSLAGGLNTGELF

J gene: TRBJ2-3
V gene: TRBV5-4
CDR3 protein: ASSLEYRGTDTQY

J gene: TRBJ2-4
V gene: TRBV3-1/TRBV3-2
CDR3 protein: ASRFSGGTKNIQY

J gene: TRBJ1-1
V gene: TRBV7-9
CDR3 protein: ASSIGQGAWAF

J gene: TRBJ2-1
V gene: TRBV5-4
CDR3 protein: ASSLRQALYNEQF

J gene: TRBJ1-4
V gene: TRBV6-5
CDR3 protein: ASSRGEKLF

J gene: TRBJ1-4
V gene: TRBV30
CDR3 protein: AWTARGQGALF

J gene: TRBJ1-1
V gene: TRBV27
CDR3 protein: ASTPDRGHTEAF

J gene: TRBJ1-3
V gene: TRBV12-3/TRBV12-4
CDR3 protein: ASSPDTNTIY

J gene: TRBJ1-1
V gene: TRBV5-4
CDR3 protein: ASSRVTGGTEAF

J gene: TRBJ1-5
V gene: TRBV5-6
CDR3 protein: ASSAGRGNQPQH

J gene: TRBJ2-1
V gene: TRBV4-1
CDR3 protein: ASRKDRNSYNEQF

J gene: TRBJ2-3
V gene: TRBV7-2
CDR3 protein: ASSLGQGAFTDTQY

J gene: TRBJ2-3
V gene: TRBV6-4
CDR3 protein: ASSDTGGVTDTQY

J gene: TRBJ1-1
V gene: TRBV7-2
CDR3 protein: ASSQSGGGTEAF

J gene: TRBJ2-1
V gene: TRBV5-1
CDR3 protein: ASSSEAGGPVNEQF

J gene: TRBJ2-7
V gene: TRBV28
CDR3 protein: ASQDSFSSEQY

J gene: TRBJ1-6
V gene: TRBV27
CDR3 protein: ASSIGTVNRNSPLH

J gene: TRBJ2-2
V gene: TRBV4-2
CDR3 protein: ASSQEVAEAGELF

J gene: TRBJ1-6
V gene: TRBV7-8
CDR3 protein: ASSPLGQDYNSPLH